This T cell receptor (beta chain) stems from a study of blood T cell repertoires in COVID-19. Study information: The United States, Italy and Spain supplied acute and convalescent COVID-19 samples.

Authors' data handling: Amplification of reference gene primers was used by the study to estimate nucleated cell counts. Using immunoSEQ multiplex PCR, the repertoire was profiled, and TCRdb retains in-frame clones only, with some absent. Clone size and the V and J calls come from that table; the DNA yielded D and trimming. This repertoire shows about 230,000 clones, approximately 85% found once; its top ten account for around 0.97%. Per germline, CDR1 SGHTA and CDR2 FQGTGA. V lost 3 bases to trimming and J lost 8 bases; unmatched junction nucleotides: 6. The CDR3 is 13 residues long. Sequenced input: peripheral blood. The sequence was obtained from a man aged 40-50 years with acute or convalescent COVID-19. This rearrangement joins TRBV7-3 to TRBJ1-2; TRBD1 matches 7 bases. The chain's CDR3 is CASSLRQGRGYTF. As DNA, the CDR3 is TGTGCCAGCAGCTTGCGACAGGGACGCGGCTACACCTTC.